This TCR beta chain is from a study of early T cells in non-severe SARS-CoV-2 infection. About the research overall: Sequencing input comprised bulk RNA from unsorted whole blood; chain pairing was not available.

This clonotype was counted a few times. The V end was cut by 1 base, the J end by 5 bases, with 11 bases between. The CDR3 spans 15 residues. Per the germline V gene, CDR1 is LGHNA and CDR2 is YSLEER. Individual cDNA molecules were tagged with unique molecular identifiers, the study reported. MiXCR was run by TCRdb on the 5' RACE reads, yielding one entry per CDR3 protein. This table has 27,000 or so distinct CDR3 sequences, around 7% appearing once. The chain joins TRBV4-3 to TRBJ1-4; unclear D gene. Material for sequencing was whole blood. The TCR was taken from an adult who was a healthcare worker with PCR-confirmed SARS-CoV-2 infection or an uninfected control (not recorded which). The CDR3 DNA follows: TGCGCCAGCAGCCAAGTGGGGAGAGGAAATGAAAAACTGTTTTTT. This encodes CASSQVGRGNEKLFF.